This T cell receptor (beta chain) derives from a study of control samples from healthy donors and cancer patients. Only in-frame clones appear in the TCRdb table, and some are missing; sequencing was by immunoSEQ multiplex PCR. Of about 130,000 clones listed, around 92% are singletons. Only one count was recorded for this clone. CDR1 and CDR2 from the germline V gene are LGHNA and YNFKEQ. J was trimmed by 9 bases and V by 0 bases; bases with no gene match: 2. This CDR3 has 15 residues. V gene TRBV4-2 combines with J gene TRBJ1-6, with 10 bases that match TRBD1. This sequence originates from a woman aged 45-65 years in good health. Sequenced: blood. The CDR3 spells CASSQDRTGGSPLHF. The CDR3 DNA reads TGTGCCAGCAGCCAAGATAGGACAGGGGGTTCACCCCTCCACTTT.